These 20 T cell receptor beta chains were all obtained from the same sample, sequenced in a study of shared clonotypes between healthy human individuals. Only in-frame clones appear in the TCRdb table, and some are missing; sequencing was by immunoSEQ multiplex PCR. The sample consists of under 850,000 clones, 92% of them appearing once. Naive-designated CD8 cells lacked CD45RO, were positively enriched for CCR7, and omitted terminally differentiated effector memory CD45RA+ cells. What was sequenced was naive CD8+ T cells sorted from blood. Source of these receptors: a man aged 30 to 45 in good health.

In its sample, this clone was seen a few times. The chain is built from TRBV9 and TRBJ2-3, with D perhaps TRBD1 (6 bases). Germline CDR1 is SGDLS and CDR2 is YYNGEE. The V end was cut by 5 bases, the J end by 0 bases, with 13 bases between. This CDR3 region has 15 residues. The DNA for the CDR3 is TGTGCCAGCAGTCGGTGGGACACTAGCACAGATACGCAGTATTTT. This translates into CASSRWDTSTDTQYF.

This clone was seen a single time. The chain recombines TRBV7-9 with TRBJ2-1; 9 bases are a match to TRBD2. The CDR3 loop spans 15 amino acids. Germline CDR1 is SEHNR and CDR2 is FQNEAQ (reference sequence). Trimming removed 3 bases from V and 7 bases from J; junction bases left unmatched: 7. CDR3 DNA sequence: TGTGCCAGCAGCTTTCCAGCGGGAGGTTTAAATGAGCAGTTCTTC. Its protein is CASSFPAGGLNEQFF.

The gene calls are TRBV19 and TRBJ2-7, with a possible D match to TRBD2 (5 bases). Germline V CDR1 and CDR2: LNHDA, SQIVND (reference sequence). The CDR3 length is 13 residues. Trimming shortened V by 8 bases and J by 0 bases, and 11 bases separated the two germline ends. The DNA for the CDR3 is TGTGCCAGTGGAGTGGGAGTCTCCTACGAGCAGTACTTC. Translated: CASGVGVSYEQYF. The full variable domain, rest sourced from reference TRBV19 and TRBJ2-7, is DGGITQSPKYLFRKEGQNVTLSCEQNLNHDAMYWYRQDPGQGLRLIYYSQIVNDFQKGDIAEGYSVSREKKESFPLTVTSAQKNPTAFYLCASGVGVSYEQYFGPGTRLTVT.

The chain links TRBV7-9 to TRBJ2-5; D possibly corresponds to TRBD1 (5 bases). This CDR3 has 14 residues. Germline-derived CDR1 and CDR2 are SEHNR and FQNEAQ (reference sequence). V shed 5 bases and J shed 5 bases, with 15 bases lying between them. The CDR3 protein is CASSNPPSGETQYF. The CDR3 DNA follows: TGTGCCAGCAGCAACCCACCGTCAGGGGAGACCCAGTACTTC.

The J gene is TRBJ2-7, the V gene TRBV6-1, with D perhaps matching TRBD1 (5 bases). CDR3 size: 15 residues. Germline CDR1 and CDR2: MNHNS and SASEGT. V was cut by 3 bases and J by 0 bases, with 12 bases left in between. The CDR3: CASSELTESSYEQYF. The CDR3 DNA sequence: TGTGCCAGCAGTGAGTTGACAGAGAGCTCCTACGAGCAGTACTTC.

This clone was found once. The rearrangement links TRBV5-4 to TRBJ2-3, with TRBD2 identical over 14 bases. The junction had 7 bases not matched to a gene; V was cut back by 2 bases and J by 2 bases. Germline assignment: CDR1 SGHNT and CDR2 YYREEE (reference sequence). The CDR3 is made up of 18 amino acids. CDR3 nucleotide sequence: TGTGCCAGCAGCTTAGGGGGACTAGCGGGGGCCTACACAGATACGCAGTATTTT. Encoded protein: CASSLGGLAGAYTDTQYF.

The chain links TRBV5-1 to TRBJ2-3; TRBD1 matches at 7 bases. The germline gives CDR1 SGHRS, CDR2 YFSETQ. V lost 3 bases, J lost 0 bases, and 4 bases stayed unmatched. The CDR3 loop spans 15 amino acids. DNA of the CDR3: TGCGCCAGCAGCTCTAAACAGGGGAGCACAGATACGCAGTATTTT. Amino acids: CASSSKQGSTDTQYF.

The gene calls are TRBV6-1 and TRBJ1-1, with a possible D match to TRBD1 (5 bases). V was trimmed by 3 bases and J by 1 base, leaving 9 bases between them. This CDR3 has 14 residues. CDR1 MNHNS and CDR2 SASEGT come from the germline V gene. In nucleotides, the CDR3 is TGTGCCAGCAGTGACGACAGTCCGAACACTGAAGCTTTCTTT. Its protein product is CASSDDSPNTEAFF.

This chain's CDR3 is CASSAYEKNTGELFF. In DNA, the CDR3 is TGTGCCAGCAGTGCATACGAAAAAAACACCGGGGAGCTGTTTTTT. The gene calls are TRBV25-1 and TRBJ2-2; D is undetermined. CDR1 and CDR2 (germline): MGHDK, SYGVNS. This CDR3 comprises 15 residues. Trimming stripped 4 bases from V and 2 bases from J, with 11 bases between.

The chain couples TRBV27 to TRBJ2-1; TRBD2 aligns across 11 bases. Germline loops: CDR1 MNHEY, CDR2 SMNVEV (reference sequence). J gave up 8 bases and V 5 bases, and 11 bases lay outside the gene matches. The CDR3 has 16 residues. The CDR3 sequence is CASSQHSGRVRDEQFF. The CDR3 nucleotides read TGTGCCAGCAGTCAACATAGCGGGAGGGTTAGAGATGAGCAGTTCTTC.

The rearrangement links TRBV10-1 to TRBJ2-3, with D unclear. Trimming shortened V by 0 bases and J by 1 base, and 8 bases separated the two germline ends. CDR3 length: 15 amino acids. Germline CDR1 WNHNN, CDR2 SYGVQD (reference sequence). The CDR3: CASSESIGGTDTQYF. DNA of the CDR3: TGCGCCAGCAGTGAGTCAATTGGGGGCACAGATACGCAGTATTTT.

This sequence joins TRBV5-6 and TRBJ2-7, with 7 bases fitting TRBD1. The germline V gene has CDR1 SGHDT and CDR2 YYEEEE. The CDR3 contains 15 residues. V dropped 5 bases and J dropped 0; count of bases not matched to a gene: 8. The CDR3 nucleotides read TGTGCCAGCAGTTCATTATGGGACAGCTCCTACGAGCAGTACTTC. This codes for CASSSLWDSSYEQYF.

CDR3 in amino acids: CASSPRGSGPQPQHF. The DNA for the CDR3 is TGTGCCAGCAGCCCCCGCGGGAGTGGGCCTCAGCCCCAGCATTTT. The rearrangement links TRBV7-8 to TRBJ1-5, with D unresolved. V lost 5 bases to trimming and J lost 6 bases, with 17 bases between them. Germline V lookup: CDR1 SGHVS, CDR2 FQNEAQ. The CDR3 totals 15 residues.

The rearrangement joins TRBV11-2 to TRBJ2-7; 8 bases agree with TRBD2. The trim removed 1 base at V and 3 bases at J, leaving 8 bases unmatched. In germline, CDR1 is SGHAT, CDR2 FQNNGV. The CDR3 length is 16 residues. DNA for the CDR3: TGTGCCAGCAGCTTAGTGGCGGGAGGCCGCTTCTACGAGCAGTACTTC. It is translated as CASSLVAGGRFYEQYF.

J is TRBJ1-5 and V is TRBV4-1, with D unresolved. Deletions cut 1 base from V and 5 bases from J, with 6 bases between. Germline CDR1 and CDR2: MGHRA and YSYEKL. The CDR3 contains 13 residues. The CDR3 nucleotides are TGCGCCAGCAGCCAAGGACTTTATCAGCCCCAGCATTTT. Residues: CASSQGLYQPQHF.

This clone was seen once. Other DNA sequences in this sample translate to the same CDR3. V and J are TRBV18 and TRBJ2-7, with 7 positions matching TRBD2. Germline V gene lookup returns CDR1 KGHSH and CDR2 LQKENI. The CDR3 has 14 residues. V dropped 2 bases and J dropped 3; count of bases not matched to a gene: 4. The CDR3 DNA reads as TGTGCCAGCTCACCAGGCACGGGGGGCTACGAGCAGTACTTC. The encoded protein is CASSPGTGGYEQYF.

The CDR3 region has the DNA TGTGCCAGGATCGGGTCTAAGCCGTCCGAGCAGTACTTC. Its protein product is CARIGSKPSEQYF. The gene calls are TRBV21-1 and TRBJ2-7; the table names TRBD2, a call not compared with the DNA. TRBV21-1 is listed as a pseudogene. This CDR3 contains 13 residues.

This clone showed up just a few times. The chain uses TRBV19 and TRBJ1-1, with a possible D match to TRBD1 (5 bases). V was cut by 1 base and J by 4 bases, with 16 bases left in between. Looked up from germline, CDR1 is LNHDA and CDR2 is SQIVND (reference sequence). The CDR3 runs 16 residues. CDR3 sequence (DNA): TGTGCCAGTAGTATAGCGCCCCAGGGTTTTGGCACTGAAGCTTTCTTT. Translation gives CASSIAPQGFGTEAFF. Full variable domain (remainder filled in from reference TRBV19 and TRBJ1-1): DGGITQSPKYLFRKEGQNVTLSCEQNLNHDAMYWYRQDPGQGLRLIYYSQIVNDFQKGDIAEGYSVSREKKESFPLTVTSAQKNPTAFYLCASSIAPQGFGTEAFFGQGTRLTVV.

The CDR3, as DNA: TGTGCCAGCAGCTTAGGATGGTCAGCATCGCACAATGAGCAGTTCTTC. As protein: CASSLGWSASHNEQFF. The chain is built from TRBV7-9 and TRBJ2-1; D gene ambiguous. With 1 base removed from V and 5 bases from J, the gap between germline ends came to 15 bases. In germline, CDR1 is SEHNR, CDR2 FQNEAQ (reference sequence). This CDR3 is 16 amino acids long.

The CDR3 sequence is CASTRGGGREKLFF. Here the CDR3 DNA reads TGTGCCAGCACCCGGGGGGGCGGACGCGAAAAACTGTTTTTT. The J gene is TRBJ1-4, the V gene TRBV6-5; D might be TRBD1 (6 bases). Trimming left V 7 bases short and J 8 bases short, with 17 bases between. The CDR3 is 14 amino acids. Germline lookup yields CDR1 MNHEY and CDR2 SVGAGI.